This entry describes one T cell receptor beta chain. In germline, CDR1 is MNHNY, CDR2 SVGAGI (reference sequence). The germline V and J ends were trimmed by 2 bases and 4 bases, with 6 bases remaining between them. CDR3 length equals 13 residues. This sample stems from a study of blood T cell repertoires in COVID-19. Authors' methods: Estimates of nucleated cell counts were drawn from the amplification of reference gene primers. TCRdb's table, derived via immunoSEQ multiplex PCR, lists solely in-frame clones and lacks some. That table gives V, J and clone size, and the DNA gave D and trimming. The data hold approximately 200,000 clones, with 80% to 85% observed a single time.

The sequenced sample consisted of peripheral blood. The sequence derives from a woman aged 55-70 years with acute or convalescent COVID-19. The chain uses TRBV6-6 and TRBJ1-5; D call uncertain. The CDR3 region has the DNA TGTGCCAGCAGTTACGAGGTTAATCAGCCCCAGCATTTT. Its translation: CASSYEVNQPQHF.